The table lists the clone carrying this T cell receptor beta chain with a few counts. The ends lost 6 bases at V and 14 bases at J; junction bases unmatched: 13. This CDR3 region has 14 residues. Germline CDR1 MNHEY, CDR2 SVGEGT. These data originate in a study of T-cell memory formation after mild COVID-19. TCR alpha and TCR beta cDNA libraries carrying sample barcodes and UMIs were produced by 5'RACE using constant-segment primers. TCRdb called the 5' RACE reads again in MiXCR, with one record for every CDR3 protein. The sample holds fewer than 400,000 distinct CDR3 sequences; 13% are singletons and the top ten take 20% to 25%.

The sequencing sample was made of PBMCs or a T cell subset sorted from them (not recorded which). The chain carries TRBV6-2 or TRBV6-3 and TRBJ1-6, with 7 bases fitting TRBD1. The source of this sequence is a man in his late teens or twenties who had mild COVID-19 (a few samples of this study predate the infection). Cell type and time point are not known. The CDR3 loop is CASSLDRRSVTLHF. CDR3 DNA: TGTGCCAGCAGCCTGGACAGGCGCTCGGTGACCCTCCACTTT.